This TCR beta chain emerged from a study of shared clonotypes between healthy human individuals. Method: immunoSEQ multiplex PCR; TCRdb's copy keeps in-frame clones and lacks some. The table includes a few hundred thousand clones, around 97% detected once. V lost 5 bases and J lost 6; bases outside the gene matches: 7. The CDR3 extends over 15 amino acids. Germline CDR1 SNHLY, CDR2 FYNNEI. The V call is TRBV2, the J call TRBJ2-7, with 13 nucleotides matching TRBD2. This TCR was sampled from a woman aged 25 to 45 in good health. Sequenced input: naive CD4+ T cells sorted from blood. As to subset: CD45RA+ positively selected. DNA of the CDR3: TGTGCCAGCAGTACAGGACTAGCGGGAGTCGGCGAGCAGTACTTC. It codes for CASSTGLAGVGEQYF.